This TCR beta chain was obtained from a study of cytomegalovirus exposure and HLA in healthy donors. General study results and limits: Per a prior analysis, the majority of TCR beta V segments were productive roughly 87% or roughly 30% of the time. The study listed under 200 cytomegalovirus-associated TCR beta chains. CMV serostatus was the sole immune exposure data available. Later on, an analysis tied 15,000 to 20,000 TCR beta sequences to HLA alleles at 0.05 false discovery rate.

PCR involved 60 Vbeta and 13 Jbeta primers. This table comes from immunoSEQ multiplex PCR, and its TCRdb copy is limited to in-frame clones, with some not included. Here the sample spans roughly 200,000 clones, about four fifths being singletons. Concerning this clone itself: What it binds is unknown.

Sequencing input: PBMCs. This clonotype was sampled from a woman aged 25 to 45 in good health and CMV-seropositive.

DNA of the CDR3: TGTGCCTGGAGTACCCGAGTGCAGGGAACCTATGGCTACACCTTC. Encoded protein: CAWSTRVQGTYGYTF. The gene calls are TRBV30 and TRBJ1-2; TRBD1 might be the D (5 bases). In germline, CDR1 is GTSNPN, CDR2 SVGIG (reference sequence). Trimming pared 2 bases from V and 4 bases from J, leaving 17 bases between. The CDR3 is 15 residues long.